In this sample, the clone carrying this T cell receptor beta chain turned up a few times. Antigen: not known. The data were produced by immunoSEQ multiplex PCR, yet TCRdb's version contains in-frame clones alone and is incomplete. The sample includes 35,000 to 40,000 clones, over 75% of them seen just once. This sample was taken from a study of lymphopenia after photon versus proton radiotherapy. Study-wide points: In patients who died, overall survival fell as post-nadir TCR diversity dropped more. Survival link was tested only in deceased patients; proton benefit remains a possibility. Under photons, naive T cells and diversity fell while effector/memory populations rose. After lymphocyte nadir, photon-treated repertoires showed oligoclonal expansion, especially CD8+ Temra.

Between the trimmed V and J ends, which lost 3 bases and 11 bases, there was a span of 11 bases. Germline values: CDR1 LNHNV, CDR2 YYDKDF (reference sequence). The CDR3 sequence is 12 residues long. The source material was peripheral blood, sampled from a patient treated with photon-based radiotherapy. This sequence was found in a man aged 45 to 65 with gastric cancer. The chain combines TRBV15 with TRBJ1-5; no firm D call. The DNA of the CDR3 is TGTGCCACCAGCAGTATCCACGGGGCCCAGCATTTT. This gives the protein CATSSIHGAQHF.